This TCR beta chain was identified in a study of blood T cell repertoires in COVID-19. Study-wide context: Acute and convalescent COVID-19 samples came from the United States, Italy and Spain. T cells, B-cell-depleted T cells, or PBMCs provided the cDNA or gDNA that served as material.

Per the original methods: Estimation of nucleated cell counts relied on the amplification of reference gene primers. Assay: immunoSEQ multiplex PCR; the TCRdb copy retains only in-frame clones and omits some. For V, J and clone size, that table is used; D and trimming come from the DNA. The repertoire consists of a few hundred thousand clones, with around 83% occurring once and the leading ten covering about 1.3%. Participants were aged roughly 18 to 89 years, lived in under 30 US areas, and enrolled virtually. CDR3 length equals 14 residues. With 5 bases removed from V and 8 bases from J, the gap between germline ends came to 15 bases. CDR1 is SGHAT and CDR2 is FQNNGV in the germline V gene.

The receptor was isolated from a woman aged 40 to 50 with acute COVID-19. This chain uses TRBV11-2 with TRBJ2-2; weak D call: TRBD1 (6 bases). The sequenced material came from PBMCs or T cells enriched from blood (not recorded which). The CDR3 DNA reads as TGTGCCAGCAGCCCTCGACAGGCGGCGGGGGAGCTGTTTTTT. Translating gives CASSPRQAAGELFF. The whole variable domain, remainder taken from reference TRBV11-2 and TRBJ2-2, is EAGVAQSPRYKIIEKRQSVAFWCNPISGHATLYWYQQILGQGPKLLIQFQNNGVVDDSQLPKDRFSAERLKGVDSTLKIQPAKLEDSAVYLCASSPRQAAGELFFGEGSRLTVL.